The clone carrying this T cell receptor beta chain was counted many times. Its antigen remains unidentified. This sample is drawn from a study of CD8+CD57+ T cells in acquired aplastic anemia. Using genomic DNA as the template, TCR beta VDJ and CDR3 profiling was carried out. TCRdb re-derived calls from the reads in MiXCR, one entry per CDR3 protein. This table holds under 250,000 distinct CDR3 sequences, around 45% found once. General study results and limits: Patients and controls had CD8+ Simpson's diversity values that were not significantly distinct. It was found that twenty-nine CD8+ CDR3 sequences were shared between patients and controls.

Germline V lookup: CDR1 SEHNR, CDR2 FQNEAQ (reference sequence). Trimming took 6 bases from V and 1 from J; bases not matched to a gene: 10. This CDR3 has 16 amino acids. In patients chosen for sequencing, flow cytometry had shown CD8+CD57+ cell expansion. Diagnosis of severe acquired aplastic anemia applied to all patients. The specimen sequenced was sorted CD4+, CD8+, or CD8+CD57+ T cells (not recorded which) from PBMCs. This clonotype was sampled from a human donor with aplastic anemia. The chain employs TRBV7-9 and TRBJ1-1; 8 bases align to TRBD1. CDR3 DNA: TGTGCCAGCAGAACACCAGAGACAGGGGAGAACACTGAAGCTTTCTTT. Amino acids: CASRTPETGENTEAFF.